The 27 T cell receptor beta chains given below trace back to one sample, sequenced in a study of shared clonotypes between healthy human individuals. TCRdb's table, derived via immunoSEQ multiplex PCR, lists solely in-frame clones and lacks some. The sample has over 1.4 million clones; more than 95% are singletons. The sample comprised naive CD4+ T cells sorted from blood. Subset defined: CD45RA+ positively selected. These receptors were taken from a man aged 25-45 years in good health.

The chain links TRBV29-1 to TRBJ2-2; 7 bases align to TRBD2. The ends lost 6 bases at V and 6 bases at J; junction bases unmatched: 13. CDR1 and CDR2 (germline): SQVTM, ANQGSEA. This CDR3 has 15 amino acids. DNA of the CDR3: TGCAGCGTCTTGAGACCCAGCGGGAATCCCGGGGAGCTGTTTTTT. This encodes CSVLRPSGNPGELFF.

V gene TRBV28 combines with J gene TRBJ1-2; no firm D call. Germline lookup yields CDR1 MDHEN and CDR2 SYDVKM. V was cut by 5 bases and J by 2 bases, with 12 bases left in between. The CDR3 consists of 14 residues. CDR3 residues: CASSDTGPNYGYTF. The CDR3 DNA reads TGTGCCAGCAGTGATACCGGGCCCAACTATGGCTACACCTTC.

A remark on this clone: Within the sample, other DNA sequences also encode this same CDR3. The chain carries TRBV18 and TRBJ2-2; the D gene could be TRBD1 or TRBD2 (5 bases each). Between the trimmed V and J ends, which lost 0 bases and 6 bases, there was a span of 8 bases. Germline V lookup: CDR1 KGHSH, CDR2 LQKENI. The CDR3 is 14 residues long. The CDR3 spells CASSPPRGAGELFF. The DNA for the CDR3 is TGTGCCAGCTCACCACCACGAGGGGCCGGGGAGCTGTTTTTT.

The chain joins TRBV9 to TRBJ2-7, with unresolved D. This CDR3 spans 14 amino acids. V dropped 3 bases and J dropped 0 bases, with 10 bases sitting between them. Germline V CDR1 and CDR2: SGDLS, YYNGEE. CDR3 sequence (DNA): TGTGCCAGCAGCGGAGCAGTTAACTCCTACGAGCAGTACTTC. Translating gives CASSGAVNSYEQYF. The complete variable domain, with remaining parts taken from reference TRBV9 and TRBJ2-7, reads DSGVTQTPKHLITATGQRVTLRCSPRSGDLSVYWYQQSLDQGLQFLIQYYNGEERAKGNILERFSAQQFPDLHSELNLSSLELGDSALYFCASSGAVNSYEQYFGPGTRLTVT.

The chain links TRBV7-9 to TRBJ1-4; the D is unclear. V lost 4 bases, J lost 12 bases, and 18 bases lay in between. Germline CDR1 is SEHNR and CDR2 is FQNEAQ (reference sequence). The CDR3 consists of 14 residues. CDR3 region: CASSSPLETTELFF. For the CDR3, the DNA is TGTGCCAGCAGCTCACCACTCGAAACTACGGAACTGTTTTTT.

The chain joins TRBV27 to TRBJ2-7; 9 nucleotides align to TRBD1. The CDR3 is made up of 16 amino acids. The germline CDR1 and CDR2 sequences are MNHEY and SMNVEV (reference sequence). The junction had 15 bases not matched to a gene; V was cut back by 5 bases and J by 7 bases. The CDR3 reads CASSPRDRVRAREQYF. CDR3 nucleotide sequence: TGTGCCAGCAGTCCCCGGGACAGGGTTAGGGCTAGGGAGCAGTACTTC.

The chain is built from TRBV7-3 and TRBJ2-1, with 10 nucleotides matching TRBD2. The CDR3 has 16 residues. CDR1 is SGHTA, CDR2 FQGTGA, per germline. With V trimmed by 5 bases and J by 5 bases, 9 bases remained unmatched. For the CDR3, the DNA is TGTGCCAGCAGCCCTTTACTAGCGGGATCTAACAATGAGCAGTTCTTC. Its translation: CASSPLLAGSNNEQFF.

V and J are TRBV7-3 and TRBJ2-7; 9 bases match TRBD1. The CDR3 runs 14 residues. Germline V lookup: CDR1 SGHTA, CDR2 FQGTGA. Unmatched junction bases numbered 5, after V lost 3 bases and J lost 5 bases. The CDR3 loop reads CASSLGQGSDEQYF. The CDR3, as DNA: TGTGCCAGCAGCTTGGGACAGGGATCTGACGAGCAGTACTTC.

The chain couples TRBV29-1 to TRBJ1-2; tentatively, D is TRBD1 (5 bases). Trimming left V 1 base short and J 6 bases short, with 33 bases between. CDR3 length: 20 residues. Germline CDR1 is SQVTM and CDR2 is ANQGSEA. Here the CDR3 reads CSVEVAGDWGTPAFNDGYTF. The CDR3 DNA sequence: TGCAGCGTTGAAGTTGCGGGTGATTGGGGCACCCCAGCTTTCAATGATGGCTACACCTTC.

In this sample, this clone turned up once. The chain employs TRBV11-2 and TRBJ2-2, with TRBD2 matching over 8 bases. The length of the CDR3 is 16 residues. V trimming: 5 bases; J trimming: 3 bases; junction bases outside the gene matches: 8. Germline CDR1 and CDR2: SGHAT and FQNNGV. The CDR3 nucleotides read TGTGCCAGCAGCGAAAGAAGCGGGAGACACACCGGGGAGCTGTTTTTT. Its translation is CASSERSGRHTGELFF. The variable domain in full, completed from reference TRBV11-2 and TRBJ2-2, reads EAGVAQSPRYKIIEKRQSVAFWCNPISGHATLYWYQQILGQGPKLLIQFQNNGVVDDSQLPKDRFSAERLKGVDSTLKIQPAKLEDSAVYLCASSERSGRHTGELFFGEGSRLTVL.

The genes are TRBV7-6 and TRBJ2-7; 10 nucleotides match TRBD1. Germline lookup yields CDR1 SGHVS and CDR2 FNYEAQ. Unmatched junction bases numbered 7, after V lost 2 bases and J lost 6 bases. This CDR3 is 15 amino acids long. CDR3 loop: CASSLPPGTGVEQYF. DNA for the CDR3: TGTGCCAGCAGCTTACCCCCCGGGACAGGGGTCGAGCAGTACTTC.

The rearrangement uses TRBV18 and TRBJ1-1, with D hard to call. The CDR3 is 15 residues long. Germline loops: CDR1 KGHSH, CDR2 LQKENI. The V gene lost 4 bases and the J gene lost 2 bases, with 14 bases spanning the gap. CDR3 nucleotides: TGTGCCAGCTCACTTAAAAATTGGGGAAACACTGAAGCTTTCTTT. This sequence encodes CASSLKNWGNTEAFF.

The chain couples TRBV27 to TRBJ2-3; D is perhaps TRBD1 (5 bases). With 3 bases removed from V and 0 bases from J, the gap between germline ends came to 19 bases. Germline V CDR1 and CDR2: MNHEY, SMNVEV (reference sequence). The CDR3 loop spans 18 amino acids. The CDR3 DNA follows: TGTGCCAGCAGTTTTGGGGCGATTTCCAACCCTAGCACAGATACGCAGTATTTT. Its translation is CASSFGAISNPSTDTQYF.

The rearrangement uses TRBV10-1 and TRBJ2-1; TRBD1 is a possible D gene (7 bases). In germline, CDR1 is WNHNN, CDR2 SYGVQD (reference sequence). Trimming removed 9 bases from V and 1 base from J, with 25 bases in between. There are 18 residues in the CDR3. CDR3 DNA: TGCGCCAGACTACCCGGGACAGAGACTAGGGGTTCCTACAATGAGCAGTTCTTC. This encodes CARLPGTETRGSYNEQFF.

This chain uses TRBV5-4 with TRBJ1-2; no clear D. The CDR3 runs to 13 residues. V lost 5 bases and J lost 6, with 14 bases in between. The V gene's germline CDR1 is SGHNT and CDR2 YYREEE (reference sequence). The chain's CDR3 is CASSSTEKNGYTF. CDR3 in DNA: TGTGCCAGCAGTAGCACAGAGAAGAATGGCTACACCTTC.

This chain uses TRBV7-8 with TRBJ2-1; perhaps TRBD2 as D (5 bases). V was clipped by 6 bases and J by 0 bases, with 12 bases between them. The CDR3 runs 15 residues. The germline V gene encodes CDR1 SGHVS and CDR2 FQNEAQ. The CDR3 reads CASSLARGSYNEQFF. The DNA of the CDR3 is TGTGCCAGCAGTCTAGCTCGGGGCTCCTACAATGAGCAGTTCTTC. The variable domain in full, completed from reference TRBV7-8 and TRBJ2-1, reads GAGVSQSPRYKVAKRGQDVALRCDPISGHVSLFWYQQALGQGPEFLTYFQNEAQLDKSGLPSDRFFAERPEGSVSTLKIQRTQQEDSAVYLCASSLARGSYNEQFFGPGTRLTVL.

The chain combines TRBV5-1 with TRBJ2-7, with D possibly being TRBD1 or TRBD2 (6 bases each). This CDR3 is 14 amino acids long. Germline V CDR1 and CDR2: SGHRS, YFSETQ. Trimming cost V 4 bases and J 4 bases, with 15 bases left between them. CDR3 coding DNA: TGCGCCAGCAGCGAGACGGGGGCAGCTTACGAGCAGTACTTC. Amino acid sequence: CASSETGAAYEQYF.

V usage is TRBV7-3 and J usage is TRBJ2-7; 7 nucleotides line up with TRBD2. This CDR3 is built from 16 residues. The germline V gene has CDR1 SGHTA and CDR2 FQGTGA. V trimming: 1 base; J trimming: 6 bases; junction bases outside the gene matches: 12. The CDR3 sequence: CASSLIPGGGPGEQYF. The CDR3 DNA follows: TGTGCCAGCAGCTTAATCCCCGGGGGAGGGCCGGGCGAGCAGTACTTC.

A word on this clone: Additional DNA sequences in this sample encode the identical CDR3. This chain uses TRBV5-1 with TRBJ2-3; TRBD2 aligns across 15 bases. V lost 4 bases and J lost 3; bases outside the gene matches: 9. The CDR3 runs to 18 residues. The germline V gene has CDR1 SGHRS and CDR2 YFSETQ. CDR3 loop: CASSPGLAGGPSTDTQYF. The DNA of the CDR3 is TGCGCCAGCAGCCCCGGACTAGCGGGAGGGCCTAGTACAGATACGCAGTATTTT.

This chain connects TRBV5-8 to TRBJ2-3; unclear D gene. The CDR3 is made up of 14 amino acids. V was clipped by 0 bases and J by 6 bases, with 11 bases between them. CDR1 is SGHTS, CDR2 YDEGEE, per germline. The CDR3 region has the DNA TGTGCCAGCAGCTTGGTAACGGGTGCGGATACGCAGTATTTT. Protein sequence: CASSLVTGADTQYF.

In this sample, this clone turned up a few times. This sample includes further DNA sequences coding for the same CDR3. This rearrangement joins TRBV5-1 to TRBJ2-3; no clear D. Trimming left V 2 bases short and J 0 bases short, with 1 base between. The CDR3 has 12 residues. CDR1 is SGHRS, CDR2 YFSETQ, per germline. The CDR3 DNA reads TGCGCCAGCAGCTTTAGCACAGATACGCAGTATTTT. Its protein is CASSFSTDTQYF.

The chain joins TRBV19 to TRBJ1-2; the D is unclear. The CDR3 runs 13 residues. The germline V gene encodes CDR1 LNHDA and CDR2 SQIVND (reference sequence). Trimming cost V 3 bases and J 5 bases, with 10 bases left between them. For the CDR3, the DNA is TGTGCCAGTAGTATCCGCACTTTTTATGGCTACACCTTC. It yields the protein CASSIRTFYGYTF. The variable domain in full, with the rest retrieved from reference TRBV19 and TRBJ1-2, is DGGITQSPKYLFRKEGQNVTLSCEQNLNHDAMYWYRQDPGQGLRLIYYSQIVNDFQKGDIAEGYSVSREKKESFPLTVTSAQKNPTAFYLCASSIRTFYGYTFGSGTRLTVV.

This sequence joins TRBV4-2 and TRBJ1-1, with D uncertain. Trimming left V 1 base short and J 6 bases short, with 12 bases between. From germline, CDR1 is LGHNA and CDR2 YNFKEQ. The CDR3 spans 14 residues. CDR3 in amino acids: CASSQASTPPEAFF. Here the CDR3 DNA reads TGTGCCAGCAGCCAAGCCTCTACCCCCCCTGAAGCTTTCTTT.

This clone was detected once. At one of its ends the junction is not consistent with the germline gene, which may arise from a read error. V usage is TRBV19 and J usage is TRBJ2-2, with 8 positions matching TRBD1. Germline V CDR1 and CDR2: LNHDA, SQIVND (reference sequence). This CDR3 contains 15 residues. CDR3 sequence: CVSTARGLSTGELFF. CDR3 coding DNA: TGTGTCAGTACGGCCAGGGGGCTAAGCACCGGGGAGCTGTTTTTT. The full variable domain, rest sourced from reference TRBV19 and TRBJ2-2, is DGGITQSPKYLFRKEGQNVTLSCEQNLNHDAMYWYRQDPGQGLRLIYYSQIVNDFQKGDIAEGYSVSREKKESFPLTVTSAQKNPTAFYLCVSTARGLSTGELFFGEGSRLTVL.

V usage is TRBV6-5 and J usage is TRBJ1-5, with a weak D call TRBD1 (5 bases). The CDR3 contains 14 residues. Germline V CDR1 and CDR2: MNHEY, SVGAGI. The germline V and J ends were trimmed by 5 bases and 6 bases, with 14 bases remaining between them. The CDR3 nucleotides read TGTGCCAGCAGTCCGACAGTATTTAGTCAGCCCCAGCATTTT. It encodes CASSPTVFSQPQHF.

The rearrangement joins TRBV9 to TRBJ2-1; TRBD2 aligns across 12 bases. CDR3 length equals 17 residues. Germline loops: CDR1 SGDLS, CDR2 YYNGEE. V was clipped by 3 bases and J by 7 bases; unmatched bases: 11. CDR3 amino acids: CASSAQTSGRGRNEQFF. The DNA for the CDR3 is TGTGCCAGCAGCGCGCAGACTAGCGGGAGAGGGAGGAATGAGCAGTTCTTC.

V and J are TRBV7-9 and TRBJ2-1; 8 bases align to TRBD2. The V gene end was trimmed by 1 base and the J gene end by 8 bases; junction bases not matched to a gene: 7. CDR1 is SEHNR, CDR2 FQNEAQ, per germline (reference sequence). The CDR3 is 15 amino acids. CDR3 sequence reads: CASSLGEREIDEQFF. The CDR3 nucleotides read TGTGCCAGCAGCTTAGGCGAGCGGGAGATCGATGAGCAGTTCTTC.